This T cell receptor beta chain was found in a study of cytomegalovirus exposure and HLA in healthy donors. CDR1 and CDR2 (germline): LGHNA, YNFKEQ. This CDR3 has 17 residues. Trimming at V came to 0 bases and at J to 8 bases, leaving 11 bases not matched to a gene. This PCR relied on a set of 60 Vbeta primers and 13 Jbeta primers. Generated by immunoSEQ multiplex PCR, the TCRdb table keeps only in-frame clones and is missing some. This sample carries about 140,000 clones, approximately 79% of them seen once, and the ten largest clones take 1.2%. The sequenced sample consisted of PBMCs. The origin of this receptor is a female donor in good health and CMV-seronegative. The rearrangement links TRBV4-2 to TRBJ2-3; TRBD2 agrees at 10 bases. The CDR3 spells CASSQDQAGGRGITQYF. The DNA for the CDR3 is TGTGCCAGCAGCCAAGATCAAGCGGGGGGGAGGGGGATTACGCAGTATTTT.